Included here is one T cell receptor (beta chain) sequence, with context. As yet, its antigen is unknown. Germline CDR1 reads MDHEN; CDR2 reads SYDVKM. V lost 5 bases and J lost 3; bases outside the gene matches: 10. The CDR3 totals 16 residues. The data originate from a study of Ad26.COV2.S vaccination and SARS-CoV-2 variants. Study information: Intramuscular Ad26.COV2.S doses were given once or twice, 56 days apart.

TCRdb's table, derived via immunoSEQ multiplex PCR, lists solely in-frame clones and lacks some. The table records about 350,000 clones, 80% to 90% of them present only once. Treatment noted: around 19 received Ad26.COV2.S at low or high dose, single or two shots; several received placebo; per-sample allocation not given. Sampling was performed 63 days after the first vaccine or placebo injection. The shot given was an Ad26 vector that makes Wuhan-strain SARS-CoV-2 spike. The study's findings and limits: The breadth of spike-specific CD8+ and CD4+ T cell responses after vaccination was reportedly substantial. Spike-specific TCR breadth was greater after Ad26.COV2.S than placebo.

The rearrangement joins TRBV28 to TRBJ1-1, with TRBD1 matching 9 bases. Sequenced material: peripheral blood, taken in a trial of Ad26.COV2.S vaccine versus placebo. This clonotype was obtained from a person between 18 and 60 years old who received the Ad26.COV2.S COVID-19 vaccine or a placebo. This CDR3 reads CASSPRGQGKDTEAFF. The CDR3 bases are TGTGCCAGCAGTCCCCGAGGACAGGGGAAGGACACTGAAGCTTTCTTT.